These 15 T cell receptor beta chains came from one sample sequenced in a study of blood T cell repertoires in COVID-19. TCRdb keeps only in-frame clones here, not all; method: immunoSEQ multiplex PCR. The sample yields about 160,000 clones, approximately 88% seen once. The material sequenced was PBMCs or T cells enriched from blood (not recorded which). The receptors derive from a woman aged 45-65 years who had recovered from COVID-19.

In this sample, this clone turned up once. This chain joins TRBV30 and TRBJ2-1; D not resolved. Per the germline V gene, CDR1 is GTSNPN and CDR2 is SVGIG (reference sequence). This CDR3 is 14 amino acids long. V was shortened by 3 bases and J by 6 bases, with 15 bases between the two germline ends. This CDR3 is CAWSRSLESNEQFF. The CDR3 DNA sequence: TGTGCCTGGAGCCGGTCCTTAGAGTCCAATGAGCAGTTCTTC.

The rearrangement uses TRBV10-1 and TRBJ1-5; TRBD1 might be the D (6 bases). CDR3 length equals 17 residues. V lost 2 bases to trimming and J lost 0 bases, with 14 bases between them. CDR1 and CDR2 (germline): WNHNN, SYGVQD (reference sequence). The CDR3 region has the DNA TGCGCCAGCAGTGAGCCAGGACAGATTAATAGCAATCAGCCCCAGCATTTT. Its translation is CASSEPGQINSNQPQHF.

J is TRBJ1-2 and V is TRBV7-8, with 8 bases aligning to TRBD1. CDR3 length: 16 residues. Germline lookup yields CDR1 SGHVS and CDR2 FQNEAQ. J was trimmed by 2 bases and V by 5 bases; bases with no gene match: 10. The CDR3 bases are TGTGCCAGCAGCCCCCACGGACAGGGCTCCAACTATGGCTACACCTTC. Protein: CASSPHGQGSNYGYTF.

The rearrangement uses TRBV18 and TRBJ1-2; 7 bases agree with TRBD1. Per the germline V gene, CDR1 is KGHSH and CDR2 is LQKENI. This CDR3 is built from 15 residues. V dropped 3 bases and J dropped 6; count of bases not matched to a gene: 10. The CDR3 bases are TGTGCCAGCTCACCCGGGCTCCAGGGGGATAATGGCTACACCTTC. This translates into CASSPGLQGDNGYTF.

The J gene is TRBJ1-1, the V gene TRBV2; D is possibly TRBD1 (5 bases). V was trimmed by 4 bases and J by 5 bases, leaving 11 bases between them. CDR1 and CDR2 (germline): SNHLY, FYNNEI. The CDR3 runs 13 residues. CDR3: CASSVSGGTEAFF. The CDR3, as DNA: TGTGCCAGCAGTGTTTCTGGGGGGACTGAAGCTTTCTTT.

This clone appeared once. CDR3: CASSSTDRISGAFF. The CDR3 DNA follows: TGTGCCAGCAGCTCCACGGACAGGATTTCGGGAGCTTTCTTT. V gene TRBV13 combines with J gene TRBJ1-1; 7 positions agree with TRBD1. Germline assignment: CDR1 PRHDT and CDR2 FYEKMQ (reference sequence). The CDR3 is 14 residues long. The V and J ends lost 4 bases and 10 bases, in that order; junction bases with no gene match: 12.

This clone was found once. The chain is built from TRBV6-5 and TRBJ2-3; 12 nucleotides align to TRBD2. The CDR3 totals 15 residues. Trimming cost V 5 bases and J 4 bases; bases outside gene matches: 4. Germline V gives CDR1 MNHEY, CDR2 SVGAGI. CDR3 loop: CASSRLAGVSDTQYF. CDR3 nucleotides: TGTGCCAGCAGTCGACTAGCGGGGGTGTCAGATACGCAGTATTTT.

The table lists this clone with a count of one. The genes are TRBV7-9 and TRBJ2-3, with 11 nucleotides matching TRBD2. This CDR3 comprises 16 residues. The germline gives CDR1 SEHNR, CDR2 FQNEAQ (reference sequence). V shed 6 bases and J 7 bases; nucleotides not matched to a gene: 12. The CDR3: CASSRVAGGLTNTQYF. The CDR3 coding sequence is TGTGCCAGCAGTCGTGTAGCGGGGGGGCTTACAAATACGCAGTATTTT. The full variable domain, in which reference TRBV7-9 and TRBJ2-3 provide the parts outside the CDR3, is DTGVSQNPRHKITKRGQNVTFRCDPISEHNRLYWYRQTLGQGPEFLTYFQNEAQLEKSRLLSDRFSAERPKGSFSTLEIQRTEQGDSAMYLCASSRVAGGLTNTQYFGPGTRLTVL.

This CDR3 is CASSRMGQGITYEQYF. CDR3 bases: TGCGCCAGCAGCAGAATGGGACAGGGGATCACCTACGAGCAGTACTTC. This sequence joins TRBV5-1 and TRBJ2-7; 10 nucleotides match TRBD1. Germline trimming cut 4 bases from V and 2 bases from J; bases unmatched to any gene: 9. The CDR3 spans 16 residues. Germline V gene lookup returns CDR1 SGHRS and CDR2 YFSETQ. The full variable domain, with the rest looked up from reference TRBV5-1 and TRBJ2-7, is KAGVTQTPRYLIKTRGQQVTLSCSPISGHRSVSWYQQTPGQGLQFLFEYFSETQRNKGNFPGRFSGRQFSNSRSEMNVSTLELGDSALYLCASSRMGQGITYEQYFGPGTRLTVT.

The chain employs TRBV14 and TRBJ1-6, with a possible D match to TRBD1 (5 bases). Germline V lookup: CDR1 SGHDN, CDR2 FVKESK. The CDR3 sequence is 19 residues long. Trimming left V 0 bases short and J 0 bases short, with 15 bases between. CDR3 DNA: TGTGCCAGCAGCCAAGATCTTTCAACAGGCAGCTCCTATAATTCACCCCTCCACTTT. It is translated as CASSQDLSTGSSYNSPLHF.

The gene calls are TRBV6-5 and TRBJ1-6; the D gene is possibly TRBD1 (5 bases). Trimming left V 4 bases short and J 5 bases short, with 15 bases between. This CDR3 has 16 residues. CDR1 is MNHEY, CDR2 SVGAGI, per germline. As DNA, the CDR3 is TGTGCCAGCAGTTGGCTGAACGGGGGTGATAATTCACCCCTCCACTTT. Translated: CASSWLNGGDNSPLHF.

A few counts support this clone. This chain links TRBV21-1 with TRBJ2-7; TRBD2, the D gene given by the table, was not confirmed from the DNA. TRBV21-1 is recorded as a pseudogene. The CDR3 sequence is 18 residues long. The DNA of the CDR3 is TGTGCCAGCAGCAAACCATTAGCGGGGGGGCCTGGATCCTACGAGCAGTACTTC. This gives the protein CASSKPLAGGPGSYEQYF.

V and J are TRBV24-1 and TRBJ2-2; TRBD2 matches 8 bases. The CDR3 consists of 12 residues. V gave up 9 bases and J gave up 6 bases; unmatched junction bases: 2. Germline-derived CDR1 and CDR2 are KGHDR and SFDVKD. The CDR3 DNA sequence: TGTGCCACCTCACTAGCGGCCGGGGAGCTGTTTTTT. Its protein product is CATSLAAGELFF.

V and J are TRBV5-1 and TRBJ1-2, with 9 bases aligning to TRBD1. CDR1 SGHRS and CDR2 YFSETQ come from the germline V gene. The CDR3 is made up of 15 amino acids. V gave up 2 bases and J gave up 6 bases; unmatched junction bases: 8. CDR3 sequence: CASSLEGTGIDGYTF. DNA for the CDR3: TGCGCCAGCAGCTTAGAAGGGACAGGGATCGATGGCTACACCTTC.

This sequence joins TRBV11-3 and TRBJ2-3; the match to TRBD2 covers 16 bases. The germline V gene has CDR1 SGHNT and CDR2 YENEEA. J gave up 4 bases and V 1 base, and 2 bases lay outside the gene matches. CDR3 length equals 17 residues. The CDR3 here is CASSLAGLAGGPDTQYF. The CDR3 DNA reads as TGTGCCAGCAGCTTAGCGGGACTAGCGGGGGGGCCAGATACGCAGTATTTT.